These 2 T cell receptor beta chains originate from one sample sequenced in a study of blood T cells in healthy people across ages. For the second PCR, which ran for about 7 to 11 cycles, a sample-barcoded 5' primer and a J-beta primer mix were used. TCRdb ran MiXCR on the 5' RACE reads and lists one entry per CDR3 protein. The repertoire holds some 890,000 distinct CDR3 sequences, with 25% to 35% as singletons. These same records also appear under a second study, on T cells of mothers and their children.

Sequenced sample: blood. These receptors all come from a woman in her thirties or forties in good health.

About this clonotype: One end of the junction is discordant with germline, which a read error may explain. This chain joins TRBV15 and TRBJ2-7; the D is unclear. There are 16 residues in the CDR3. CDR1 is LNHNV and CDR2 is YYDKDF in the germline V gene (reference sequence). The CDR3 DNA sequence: TGTGCCGCCAGCAGAGATCGTGGACGGTCGACCAACGAGCAGTACTTC. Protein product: CAASRDRGRSTNEQYF.

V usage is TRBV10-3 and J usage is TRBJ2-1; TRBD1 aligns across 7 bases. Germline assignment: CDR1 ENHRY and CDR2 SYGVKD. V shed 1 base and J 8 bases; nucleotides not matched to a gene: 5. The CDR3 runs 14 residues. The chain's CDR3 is CAISELQGTDEQFF. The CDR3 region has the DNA TGTGCCATCAGTGAGTTACAGGGGACGGATGAGCAGTTCTTC.